This paragraph covers one TCR beta chain sequence. Per the original methods: Amplification of reference gene primers provided the estimated nucleated cell counts. Using immunoSEQ multiplex PCR, the repertoire was profiled, and TCRdb retains in-frame clones only, with some absent. Clone size and the V and J calls come from that table; the DNA yielded D and trimming. This sample has about 40,000 clones, with roughly 80% found just once. Trimming at V came to 4 bases and at J to 7 bases, leaving 7 bases not matched to a gene. The CDR3 has 16 amino acids. Germline loops: CDR1 LGHNA, CDR2 YNFKEQ. The data derive from a study of blood T cell repertoires in COVID-19.

The chain recombines TRBV4-2 with TRBJ1-4; 12 bases are a match to TRBD1. The clonotype was recovered from an older woman with acute or convalescent COVID-19. Sequencing was performed on peripheral blood. The chain's CDR3 is CASSPGDRGRVEKLFF. DNA of the CDR3: TGTGCCAGCAGCCCAGGGGACAGGGGGCGCGTTGAAAAACTGTTTTTT.